The 10 T cell receptor beta chains listed next were all sequenced from one sample in a study of Ad26.COV2.S vaccination and SARS-CoV-2 variants. TCRdb keeps only in-frame clones here, not all; method: immunoSEQ multiplex PCR. The sample lists about 350,000 clones, roughly 94% occurring once. The material was peripheral blood, obtained after recovery from COVID-19. The receptor source for this set is a human donor who had recovered from COVID-19.

The rearrangement uses TRBV10-3 and TRBJ1-2; TRBD1 is a possible D gene (5 bases). Trimming cost V 2 bases and J 2 bases, with 12 bases left between them. The CDR3 is made up of 15 amino acids. The germline V gene has CDR1 ENHRY and CDR2 SYGVKD. The CDR3 DNA is TGTGCCATCAGTGAGCAGGGACCGGCCAACTATGGCTACACCTTC. Translation: CAISEQGPANYGYTF.

This chain connects TRBV6-2 or TRBV6-3 to TRBJ1-2; perhaps TRBD1 as D (6 bases). Trimming pared 0 bases from V and 3 bases from J, leaving 14 bases between. CDR1 MNHEY and CDR2 SVGEGT come from the germline V gene. The CDR3 length is 16 residues. CDR3 nucleotide sequence: TGTGCCAGCAGTTACTCGAGATACGAGGGGGACTATGGCTACACCTTC. Its translation: CASSYSRYEGDYGYTF.

This clone has only a few counts. The chain combines TRBV2 with TRBJ1-1, with D tentatively TRBD1 (6 bases). This CDR3 has 13 amino acids. Germline CDR1 and CDR2: SNHLY and FYNNEI. Trimming took 5 bases from V and 12 from J, leaving 19 bases between them. The CDR3 region is CASSKESSGTPFF. The CDR3 DNA is TGTGCCAGCAGTAAGGAAAGCTCAGGGACACCTTTCTTT.

The genes are TRBV6-4 and TRBJ1-1; a weak D match, TRBD1 (5 bases). Trimming removed 3 bases from V and 1 base from J, with 12 bases in between. Germline V gene sequence: CDR1 MRHNA, CDR2 SNTAGT. This CDR3 comprises 15 residues. Here the CDR3 reads CASSEYPQENTEAFF. DNA for the CDR3: TGTGCCAGCAGTGAGTACCCACAGGAGAACACTGAAGCTTTCTTT.

This clone was found a few times. The chain recombines TRBV20-1 with TRBJ1-2; D is perhaps TRBD1 (6 bases). Trimming pared 5 bases from V and 4 bases from J, leaving 8 bases between. The CDR3 has 11 residues. Germline V gives CDR1 DFQATT, CDR2 SNEGSKA (reference sequence). CDR3 bases: TGCAGTGCTGGGGGCTCCTATGGCTACACCTTC. Translated, it gives CSAGGSYGYTF.

The chain combines TRBV7-9 with TRBJ1-4; D is unclear. CDR3 length equals 14 residues. V was clipped by 5 bases and J by 7 bases, with 14 bases between them. CDR1 and CDR2 (germline): SEHNR, FQNEAQ (reference sequence). The CDR3 region is CASSEGLTGEKLFF. CDR3 sequence (DNA): TGTGCCAGCAGCGAAGGACTTACGGGTGAAAAACTGTTTTTT.

This rearrangement joins TRBV10-2 to TRBJ1-5, with D perhaps matching TRBD1 (6 bases). The V gene lost 5 bases and the J gene lost 7 bases, with 15 bases spanning the gap. Germline V gene sequence: CDR1 WSHSY, CDR2 SAAADI. The CDR3 spans 14 residues. The DNA for the CDR3 is TGCGCCAGCAGTTCGGGACACCCGAACCAGCCCCAGCATTTT. This sequence encodes CASSSGHPNQPQHF.

The chain has TRBV5-4 and TRBJ2-2; no definite D call. The CDR3 loop spans 16 amino acids. V was clipped by 4 bases and J by 0 bases, with 13 bases between them. CDR1 and CDR2 from the germline V gene are SGHNT and YYREEE (reference sequence). The CDR3 coding sequence is TGTGCCAGCAGCCCGAGGCCCCCCACGAACACCGGGGAGCTGTTTTTT. Translation: CASSPRPPTNTGELFF. The variable domain in full, with the rest retrieved from reference TRBV5-4 and TRBJ2-2, is ETGVTQSPTHLIKTRGQQVTLRCSSQSGHNTVSWYQQALGQGPQFIFQYYREEENGRGNFPPRFSGLQFPNYSSELNVNALELDDSALYLCASSPRPPTNTGELFFGEGSRLTVL.

This chain links TRBV6-6 with TRBJ2-7; 7 bases line up with TRBD2. Germline CDR1 and CDR2: MNHNY and SVGAGI (reference sequence). V dropped 6 bases and J dropped 2; count of bases not matched to a gene: 1. This CDR3 has 12 residues. This chain's CDR3 is CASSSGAYEQYF. The CDR3 bases are TGTGCCAGCAGCAGCGGGGCCTACGAGCAGTACTTC.

This sequence joins TRBV4-1 and TRBJ2-1; D ambiguous. The CDR3 spans 12 residues. Trimming stripped 5 bases from V and 2 bases from J, with 4 bases between. Germline V gives CDR1 MGHRA, CDR2 YSYEKL. CDR3 nucleotide sequence: TGCGCCAGCAGCAACCCCTACAATGAGCAGTTCTTC. Residues: CASSNPYNEQFF.